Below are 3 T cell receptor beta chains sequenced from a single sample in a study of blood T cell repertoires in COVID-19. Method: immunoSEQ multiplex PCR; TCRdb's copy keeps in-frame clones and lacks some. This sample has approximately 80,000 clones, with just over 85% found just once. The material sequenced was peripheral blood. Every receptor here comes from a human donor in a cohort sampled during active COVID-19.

The CDR3 DNA sequence: TGTGCCACCAGTGGACCCGTACTAGCGGGAGGGAACAATGAGCAGTTCTTC. Amino acids: CATSGPVLAGGNNEQFF. V usage is TRBV24-1 and J usage is TRBJ2-1; 13 bases are shared with TRBD2. Germline V lookup: CDR1 KGHDR, CDR2 SFDVKD. Losses at the gene ends were 5 bases for V and 5 bases for J; bases not matched to a gene: 8. This CDR3 has 17 residues.

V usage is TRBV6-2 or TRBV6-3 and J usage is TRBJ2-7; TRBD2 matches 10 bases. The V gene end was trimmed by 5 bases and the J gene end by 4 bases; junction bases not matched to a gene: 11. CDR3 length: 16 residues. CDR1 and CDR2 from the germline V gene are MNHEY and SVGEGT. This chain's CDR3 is CASSPPPSGSRYEQYF. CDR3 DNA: TGTGCCAGCAGTCCACCTCCTAGCGGGAGTAGGTACGAGCAGTACTTC.

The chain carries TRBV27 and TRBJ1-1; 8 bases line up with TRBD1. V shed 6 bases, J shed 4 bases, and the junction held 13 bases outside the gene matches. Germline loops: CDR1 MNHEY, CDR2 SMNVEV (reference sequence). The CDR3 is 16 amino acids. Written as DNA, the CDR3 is TGTGCCAGCAGGACCCTGACGACAGGGGTAGGCACTGAAGCTTTCTTT. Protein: CASRTLTTGVGTEAFF.